This T cell receptor beta chain was recorded in a study of Ad26.COV2.S vaccination and SARS-CoV-2 variants. Points from the study as a whole: Breadth, reportedly substantial, characterized the spike-specific CD8+ and CD4+ T cell responses after vaccination. It is possible that the TCR breadth and depth analyses underestimated the total T cell responses.

Germline V CDR1 and CDR2: SGHDT, YYEEEE. The CDR3 is made up of 14 amino acids. Trimming removed 2 bases at V and 4 bases at J, with 13 bases between. Remarks on this clone: Antigen unknown.

The protocol was immunoSEQ multiplex PCR, while the TCRdb copy is restricted to in-frame clones and leaves out a portion. The sample yields about 350,000 clones, about 90% seen once. The origin of this receptor is a human donor who had recovered from COVID-19. The sample in question was peripheral blood, obtained after recovery from COVID-19. The V gene is TRBV5-6, the J gene TRBJ2-7; TRBD1 is a possible D gene (6 bases). CDR3 coding DNA: TGTGCCAGCAGCTTACAGGGTGTAGGGTACGAGCAGTACTTC. Translation: CASSLQGVGYEQYF.